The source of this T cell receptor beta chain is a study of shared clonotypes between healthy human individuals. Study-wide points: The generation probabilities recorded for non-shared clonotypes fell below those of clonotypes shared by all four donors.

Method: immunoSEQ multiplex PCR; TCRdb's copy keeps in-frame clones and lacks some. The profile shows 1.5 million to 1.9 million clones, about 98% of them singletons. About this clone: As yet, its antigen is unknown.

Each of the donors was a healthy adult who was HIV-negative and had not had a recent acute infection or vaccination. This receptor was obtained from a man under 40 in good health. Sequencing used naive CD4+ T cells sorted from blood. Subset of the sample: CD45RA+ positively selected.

The CDR3 here is CASTSLGGEDGYTF. CDR3 sequence (DNA): TGCGCCAGTACCTCCTTAGGAGGGGAGGATGGCTACACCTTC. V and J are TRBV5-1 and TRBJ1-2, with a possible D match to TRBD1 (5 bases). CDR1 and CDR2 from the germline V gene are SGHRS and YFSETQ. Trimming left V 8 bases short and J 6 bases short, with 20 bases between. The CDR3 has 14 amino acids.